Listed here are 25 T cell receptor beta chains from one sample, sequenced in a study of shared clonotypes between healthy human individuals. Profiling relied on immunoSEQ multiplex PCR, and the TCRdb table lists in-frame clones only, not all of them. The table lists some 490,000 clones, 70% to 80% of them singletons. Source material: PBMCs. These receptors all come from a middle-aged woman in good health. Some clones in this sample may be carry-over from other donors' samples.

Notes on this clone: This likely came from a read error, as a far larger clone is one base away. Distinct nucleotide sequences in the sample also encode this CDR3. J is TRBJ1-1 and V is TRBV5-1, with D unclear. The CDR3 has 13 residues. Germline CDR1 SGHRS, CDR2 YFSETQ. CDR3 residues: CASSLEGTPEAFF. CDR3 coding DNA: TGCGCCAGCAGCTTGGAGGGAACCCCTGAAGCCTTCTTT.

The chain combines TRBV5-6 with TRBJ2-1; tentative D call: TRBD2 (6 bases). This CDR3 is built from 15 residues. Germline lookup yields CDR1 SGHDT and CDR2 YYEEEE. The V gene lost 4 bases and the J gene lost 6 bases, with 17 bases spanning the gap. For the CDR3, the DNA is TGTGCCAGCAGCCCGAGGGTGGCGGGACGCAATGAGCAGTTCTTC. It specifies CASSPRVAGRNEQFF.

CDR3: CASSVLADPYEQYF. As DNA, the CDR3 is TGTGCCAGCAGCGTTCTAGCGGACCCCTACGAGCAGTACTTC. The chain uses TRBV9 and TRBJ2-7; 7 nucleotides line up with TRBD2. V dropped 2 bases and J dropped 2; count of bases not matched to a gene: 4. The CDR3 covers 14 residues. The germline gives CDR1 SGDLS, CDR2 YYNGEE.

Note on this clone: Within the sample, other DNA sequences also encode this same CDR3. The chain uses TRBV9 and TRBJ2-2, with 11 bases identical to TRBD1. Germline CDR1 is SGDLS and CDR2 is YYNGEE. V shed 2 bases and J 2 bases; nucleotides not matched to a gene: 2. The CDR3 spans 16 residues. The chain's CDR3 is CASSVGQGANTGELFF. CDR3 DNA sequence: TGTGCCAGCAGCGTCGGACAGGGGGCTAACACCGGGGAGCTGTTTTTT.

This chain joins TRBV5-6 and TRBJ2-1, with 12 bases identical to TRBD2. V dropped 4 bases and J dropped 4; count of bases not matched to a gene: 3. Germline CDR1 reads SGHDT; CDR2 reads YYEEEE. This CDR3 is 15 amino acids long. The CDR3 reads CASSTTSGSYNEQFF. The CDR3 DNA is TGTGCCAGCAGCACGACTAGCGGGAGTTACAATGAGCAGTTCTTC.

The sample holds a few counts of this clone. The gene calls are TRBV5-1 and TRBJ2-5; 9 bases map to TRBD1. V trimming: 0 bases; J trimming: 3 bases; junction bases outside the gene matches: 0. The CDR3 has 14 amino acids. Per germline, CDR1 SGHRS and CDR2 YFSETQ. CDR3 nucleotides: TGCGCCAGCAGCTTGGGGGACAGGGAAGAGACCCAGTACTTC. Translation gives CASSLGDREETQYF.

The chain recombines TRBV7-2 with TRBJ2-7; 12 bases line up with TRBD2. Trimming took 1 base from V and 2 from J; bases not matched to a gene: 9. The CDR3 extends over 18 amino acids. Germline V lookup: CDR1 SGHTA, CDR2 FQGNSA. CDR3 protein: CASSLVSASGREAYEQYF. The CDR3 DNA is TGTGCCAGCAGCTTAGTTTCGGCTAGCGGGAGGGAGGCCTACGAGCAGTACTTC.

The gene calls are TRBV18 and TRBJ2-7; D perhaps matches TRBD1 (6 bases). The V end was cut by 1 base, the J end by 0 bases, with 10 bases between. Germline CDR1 reads KGHSH; CDR2 reads LQKENI. The CDR3 totals 15 residues. The CDR3: CASSPQTGNSYEQYF. Written as DNA, the CDR3 is TGTGCCAGCTCACCACAAACAGGGAACTCCTACGAGCAGTACTTC.

The CDR3 nucleotides read TGTGCCAGCGCTCGAGGGAGCAACTACGAGCAGTACTTC. It encodes CASARGSNYEQYF. This rearrangement joins TRBV6-4 to TRBJ2-7; possibly TRBD2 for D (5 bases). This CDR3 is 13 amino acids long. Trimming cost V 8 bases and J 3 bases, with 14 bases left between them. Per germline, CDR1 MRHNA and CDR2 SNTAGT.

This chain connects TRBV7-8 to TRBJ2-5; 9 bases are shared with TRBD1. The CDR3 is made up of 14 amino acids. The V and J ends lost 0 bases and 7 bases, in that order; junction bases with no gene match: 3. In germline, CDR1 is SGHVS, CDR2 FQNEAQ. The CDR3: CASSLAGQGRTQYF. The CDR3 nucleotides read TGTGCCAGCAGCTTAGCGGGACAGGGACGGACCCAGTACTTC.

The chain couples TRBV2 to TRBJ2-7; D is unresolved. This CDR3 region has 11 residues. Per the germline V gene, CDR1 is SNHLY and CDR2 is FYNNEI. V shed 7 bases and J shed 4 bases, with 8 bases lying between them. The CDR3 sequence is CASTWGYEQYF. CDR3 sequence (DNA): TGTGCCAGCACATGGGGATACGAGCAGTACTTC.

The chain has TRBV5-1 and TRBJ2-3; the D call may be TRBD1 or TRBD2 (5 bases each). V was clipped by 5 bases and J by 1 base, with 14 bases between them. The germline V gene has CDR1 SGHRS and CDR2 YFSETQ. CDR3 length: 15 amino acids. CDR3 nucleotides: TGCGCCAGCAGAGGTGGGCAGGGACGCACAGATACGCAGTATTTT. Translating it yields CASRGGQGRTDTQYF.

The chain has TRBV5-1 and TRBJ2-5, with 8 bases fitting TRBD2. Germline CDR1 is SGHRS and CDR2 is YFSETQ. This CDR3 has 15 amino acids. With V trimmed by 5 bases and J by 5 bases, 11 bases remained unmatched. In nucleotides, the CDR3 is TGCGCCAGCAGGAAAGGGGCTAGCGGGCTTGAGACCCAGTACTTC. Its protein product is CASRKGASGLETQYF.

The chain combines TRBV28 with TRBJ2-3; D gene unclear. The CDR3 runs 12 residues. V was shortened by 8 bases and J by 5 bases, with 11 bases between the two germline ends. In germline, CDR1 is MDHEN, CDR2 SYDVKM. CDR3 in DNA: TGTGCCAGCGGAACCTCCCGAGATACGCAGTATTTT. Its protein is CASGTSRDTQYF.

The chain carries TRBV7-9 and TRBJ1-5, with TRBD1 as a possible D gene (6 bases). The germline gives CDR1 SEHNR, CDR2 FQNEAQ (reference sequence). There are 13 residues in the CDR3. V was pared by 9 bases and J by 5 bases, with 14 bases between. The CDR3 loop is CASTLQGDQPQHF. For the CDR3, the DNA is TGTGCCAGTACCCTACAGGGAGATCAGCCCCAGCATTTT.

The rearrangement links TRBV11-3 to TRBJ2-2; 8 bases are a match to TRBD1. The CDR3 sequence is 16 residues long. The junction had 12 bases not matched to a gene; V was cut back by 5 bases and J by 7 bases. Germline V gene data show CDR1 as SGHNT and CDR2 as YENEEA. The CDR3 sequence: CASSQLQGGVVGELFF. Written as DNA, the CDR3 is TGTGCCAGCAGCCAGCTACAGGGGGGAGTTGTCGGGGAGCTGTTTTTT.

V gene TRBV28 combines with J gene TRBJ1-1; 7 nucleotides agree with TRBD1. CDR1 is MDHEN and CDR2 is SYDVKM in the germline V gene. The CDR3 loop spans 14 amino acids. Losses at the gene ends were 5 bases for V and 5 bases for J; bases not matched to a gene: 8. This CDR3 reads CASSPTGIGTEAFF. Written as DNA, the CDR3 is TGTGCCAGCAGTCCGACAGGGATCGGAACTGAAGCTTTCTTT.

This chain joins TRBV28 and TRBJ2-7, with 8 positions matching TRBD1. Trimming at V came to 6 bases and at J to 5 bases, leaving 9 bases not matched to a gene. This CDR3 contains 14 residues. Germline loops: CDR1 MDHEN, CDR2 SYDVKM. The CDR3 DNA sequence: TGTGCCAGCAGCCTTCGACAGGGGTGGAACGAGCAGTACTTC. This translates into CASSLRQGWNEQYF.

The genes are TRBV30 and TRBJ1-2, with 7 bases fitting TRBD1. The CDR3 is made up of 11 amino acids. Germline V lookup: CDR1 GTSNPN, CDR2 SVGIG (reference sequence). V gave up 5 bases and J gave up 13 bases; unmatched junction bases: 10. CDR3 residues: CAWDHGTVSTF. The CDR3 bases are TGTGCCTGGGATCACGGGACAGTATCCACCTTC.

This clone was observed a handful of times. The chain is built from TRBV19 and TRBJ2-2, with D unclear. The germline gives CDR1 LNHDA, CDR2 SQIVND (reference sequence). This CDR3 contains 13 residues. V was trimmed by 7 bases and J by 7 bases, leaving 13 bases between them. For the CDR3, the DNA is TGTGCCAGTACCCCTATGGGTCACGGGGAGCTGTTTTTT. Protein: CASTPMGHGELFF. The whole variable domain, remainder taken from reference TRBV19 and TRBJ2-2, is DGGITQSPKYLFRKEGQNVTLSCEQNLNHDAMYWYRQDPGQGLRLIYYSQIVNDFQKGDIAEGYSVSREKKESFPLTVTSAQKNPTAFYLCASTPMGHGELFFGEGSRLTVL.

This clone occurred a few times. This chain joins TRBV10-3 and TRBJ2-2; 10 bases line up with TRBD2. Germline values: CDR1 ENHRY, CDR2 SYGVKD. V was clipped by 6 bases and J by 5 bases; unmatched bases: 3. The CDR3 extends over 14 amino acids. The CDR3 here is CAIRAAGGTGELFF. CDR3 nucleotides: TGTGCCATCAGGGCAGCGGGAGGGACCGGGGAGCTGTTTTTT.

With regard to this clone: A far larger clone is a single base away, which makes a read error likely. The sample contains more than one DNA sequence encoding this CDR3. The chain is built from TRBV2 and TRBJ2-5, with TRBD2 matching 11 bases. The closer fit of TRBJ2-7 to the DNA end suggests the J call may be wrong. Germline assignment: CDR1 SNHLY and CDR2 FYNNEI. The CDR3 covers 15 residues. CDR3 coding DNA: TGCGCCACACCCGGGGCTAGCGGGAGGTCCTACGAGCAGTACTTC. Protein sequence: CATPGASGRSYEQYF.

This chain joins TRBV10-1 and TRBJ2-1, with 7 bases fitting TRBD2. This CDR3 has 14 amino acids. After removal of 8 bases from V and 3 bases from J, the junction contained 7 bases not matched to a gene. The germline V gene encodes CDR1 WNHNN and CDR2 SYGVQD (reference sequence). In DNA, the CDR3 is TGCGCCAGCGGGGGGGGACTCTACTACAATGAGCAGTTCTTC. Protein sequence: CASGGGLYYNEQFF.

This chain joins TRBV6-1 and TRBJ1-2; 7 nucleotides agree with TRBD1. The junction had 3 bases not matched to a gene; V was cut back by 6 bases and J by 2 bases. Germline CDR1 reads MNHNS; CDR2 reads SASEGT. The CDR3 totals 13 residues. CDR3 DNA sequence: TGTGCCAGCAGGAAGACAGGGAACTATGGCTACACCTTC. Protein product: CASRKTGNYGYTF.

This clone was counted only a few times. The J gene is TRBJ2-7, the V gene TRBV5-1; 11 bases match TRBD2. From germline, CDR1 is SGHRS and CDR2 YFSETQ. Losses at the gene ends were 0 bases for V and 4 bases for J; bases not matched to a gene: 0. CDR3 length: 14 residues. CDR3 bases: TGCGCCAGCAGCTTGGTAGCGGGAGGGTACGAGCAGTACTTC. This codes for CASSLVAGGYEQYF.